This T cell receptor (beta chain) was documented in a study of T cell responses to AZD1222 COVID-19 vaccine. Some clones are missing from TCRdb's copy, which holds only in-frame ones; the method was immunoSEQ multiplex PCR. The sample contains approximately 190,000 clones, around 86% of which appear only once. Concerning this clone itself: The antigen is unknown.

CDR1 is KGHSH, CDR2 LQKENI, per germline. This CDR3 has 11 residues. Deletions cut 3 bases from V and 11 bases from J, with 10 bases between. General study results and limits: Reportedly, nearly half of unique spike TCRs recognized epitopes outside B.1.351/B.1.1.7 mutations. Regions 160-218 and 743-854 held dominance among vaccine-associated CD4 TCRs, which spanned spike. Females outnumbered males among donors, who were mostly white British; clonal diversity was possibly underestimated.

The chain uses TRBV18 and TRBJ1-1; maybe TRBD1 (5 bases). This clonotype was sampled from an adult in good health. The source was peripheral blood, collected on day 0 of MenACWY control vaccination. CDR3 amino acids: CASSPAEGAFF. For the CDR3, the DNA is TGTGCCAGCTCACCGGCCGAGGGGGCTTTCTTT.